This T cell receptor (beta chain) emerged from a study of shared clonotypes between healthy human individuals. With V trimmed by 6 bases and J by 4 bases, 8 bases remained unmatched. CDR3 length: 15 residues. Per the germline V gene, CDR1 is SGHAT and CDR2 is FQDESV (reference sequence). Worth noting for this clone: Its antigen is unknown.

Method: immunoSEQ multiplex PCR; TCRdb's copy keeps in-frame clones and lacks some. Here the sample spans roughly 720,000 clones, around 90% being singletons. Notes on the study in general: Memory subsets had estimated richness that was generally smaller than that of naive subsets.

This clonotype originated in a man aged 18 to 29 in good health. Some clones in this sample may be carry-over from other donors' samples. Material: memory CD8+ T cells from PBMCs. The subset denotes: CD45RO+ cells pooled with CCR7-negative TemRA cells. The chain couples TRBV11-1 to TRBJ1-4; 7 nucleotides align to TRBD1. CDR3: CASSLSGTDNEKLFF. The CDR3 bases are TGTGCCAGCAGTTTATCCGGGACAGATAATGAAAAACTGTTTTTT. Full variable domain (remainder filled in from reference TRBV11-1 and TRBJ1-4): EAEVAQSPRYKITEKSQAVAFWCDPISGHATLYWYRQILGQGPELLVQFQDESVVDDSQLPKDRFSAERLKGVDSTLKIQPAELGDSAMYLCASSLSGTDNEKLFFGSGTQLSVL.